Each of the 20 T cell receptor beta chains below was sequenced from the same sample in a study of response to subunit inactivated influenza vaccine. Each CDR3 protein is one row after TCRdb ran MiXCR on the RT-PCR reads. This table has 650,000 to 700,000 distinct CDR3 sequences, around 14% appearing once. The sample consisted of PBMCs from blood, taken less than 13 days after vaccination. These receptors were collected from a man aged 45-65 years who received an inactivated influenza vaccine.

This rearrangement joins TRBV5-1 to TRBJ2-5; 7 bases align to TRBD1. The germline gives CDR1 SGHRS, CDR2 YFSETQ. Unmatched junction bases numbered 11, after V lost 4 bases and J lost 5 bases. This CDR3 has 15 amino acids. CDR3 in DNA: TGCGCCAGCAGCAGAGCAGACAGGGTACGGGAGACCCAGTACTTC. It specifies CASSRADRVRETQYF.

The sample holds many counts of this clonotype. The gene calls are TRBV7-3 and TRBJ2-5, with D hard to call. Trimming pared 1 base from V and 5 bases from J, leaving 5 bases between. CDR1 SGHTA and CDR2 FQGTGA come from the germline V gene. This CDR3 has 12 residues. The chain's CDR3 is CASSLIGETQYF. The DNA for the CDR3 is TGTGCCAGCAGCTTAATCGGGGAGACCCAGTACTTC. The full variable domain, its missing parts supplied by reference TRBV7-3 and TRBJ2-5, is GAGVSQTPSNKVTEKGKYVELRCDPISGHTALYWYRQSLGQGPEFLIYFQGTGAADDSGLPNDRFFAVRPEGSVSTLKIQRTERGDSAVYLCASSLIGETQYFGPGTRLLVL.

The CDR3 protein is CASSLGAGGMDEQFF. DNA for the CDR3: TGTGCCAGCAGCTTAGGGGCGGGGGGCATGGATGAGCAGTTCTTC. This chain joins TRBV7-9 and TRBJ2-1; 8 bases map to TRBD2. The length of the CDR3 is 15 residues. Trimming at V came to 1 base and at J to 8 bases, leaving 7 bases not matched to a gene. From germline, CDR1 is SEHNR and CDR2 FQNEAQ (reference sequence).

V gene TRBV20-1 combines with J gene TRBJ2-7, with 12 bases lining up with TRBD2. Losses at the gene ends were 3 bases for V and 7 bases for J; bases not matched to a gene: 7. The germline CDR1 and CDR2 sequences are DFQATT and SNEGSKA (reference sequence). CDR3 length: 14 amino acids. In DNA, the CDR3 is TGCAGTGCTAGGAAACTAGCGGGAGGCAGTGAGCAGTACTTC. Protein sequence: CSARKLAGGSEQYF.

This clonotype came up a few times. The J gene is TRBJ2-2, the V gene TRBV24-1, with 8 bases that match TRBD2. The CDR3 contains 18 residues. V lost 7 bases and J lost 2; bases outside the gene matches: 14. CDR1 KGHDR and CDR2 SFDVKD come from the germline V gene. The CDR3 protein is CATSSRAGLGSNTGELFF. CDR3 coding DNA: TGTGCCACCAGCTCCCGGGCGGGACTAGGGTCAAACACCGGGGAGCTGTTTTTT.

V and J are TRBV6-1 and TRBJ2-3; D remains unclear. Deletions cut 8 bases from V and 0 bases from J, with 15 bases between. Germline lookup yields CDR1 MNHNS and CDR2 SASEGT. The CDR3 consists of 15 residues. The CDR3 here is CASAPRHTSTDTQYF. The CDR3 nucleotides read TGTGCCAGCGCCCCGCGCCATACTAGCACAGATACGCAGTATTTT.

This clonotype was counted a few times. The V call is TRBV2, the J call TRBJ2-7, with D perhaps matching TRBD1 (5 bases). V gave up 6 bases and J gave up 5 bases, with 17 bases separating them. Germline CDR1 is SNHLY and CDR2 is FYNNEI. This CDR3 is 14 amino acids long. In nucleotides, the CDR3 is TGTGCCAGCAGCCCCCAGCAGGGTATAAACGAGCAGTACTTC. It encodes CASSPQQGINEQYF. The full variable domain, rest sourced from reference TRBV2 and TRBJ2-7, is EPEVTQTPSHQVTQMGQEVILRCVPISNHLYFYWYRQILGQKVEFLVSFYNNEISEKSEIFDDQFSVERPDGSNFTLKIRSTKLEDSAMYFCASSPQQGINEQYFGPGTRLTVT.

This chain links TRBV7-2 with TRBJ2-3; 10 bases align to TRBD2. There are 17 residues in the CDR3. Germline assignment: CDR1 SGHTA and CDR2 FQGNSA. J gave up 6 bases and V 5 bases, and 14 bases lay outside the gene matches. This CDR3 is CASSPRPQREGGDTQYF. For the CDR3, the DNA is TGTGCCAGCAGCCCGCGTCCTCAGCGGGAGGGTGGGGATACGCAGTATTTT.

In its sample, this clonotype was seen many times. The chain uses TRBV3-1 and TRBJ2-7; 11 bases are a match to TRBD2. CDR1 and CDR2 from the germline V gene are LGHDT and YNNKEL (reference sequence). CDR3 length equals 13 residues. V was pared by 3 bases and J by 10 bases, with 5 bases of the junction left unmatched. The CDR3 here is CASSQTTSGSQYF. CDR3 sequence (DNA): TGTGCCAGCAGCCAGACTACTAGCGGGAGTCAGTACTTC.

The chain links TRBV20-1 to TRBJ2-6; unclear D gene. Trimming pared 0 bases from V and 2 bases from J, leaving 14 bases between. The CDR3 length is 17 residues. In germline, CDR1 is DFQATT, CDR2 SNEGSKA (reference sequence). CDR3 coding DNA: TGCAGTGCTAGAGAAGGATCCGGGTCGCCTGGGGCCAACGTCCTGACTTTC. It yields the protein CSAREGSGSPGANVLTF.

This chain links TRBV29-1 with TRBJ1-2; 10 bases align to TRBD1. Germline CDR1 SQVTM, CDR2 ANQGSEA. The V gene end was trimmed by 4 bases and the J gene end by 8 bases; junction bases not matched to a gene: 10. The CDR3 covers 14 residues. This CDR3 is CSVGDRGYRGGYTF. Written as DNA, the CDR3 is TGCAGCGTTGGGGACAGGGGTTATCGAGGAGGCTACACCTTC. Full variable domain (remainder filled in from reference TRBV29-1 and TRBJ1-2): SAVISQKPSRDICQRGTSLTIQCQVDSQVTMMFWYRQQPGQSLTLIATANQGSEATYESGFVIDKFPISRPNLTFSTLTVSNMSPEDSSIYLCSVGDRGYRGGYTFGSGTRLTVV.

The CDR3 reads CASSWDTSYEQYF. CDR3 DNA sequence: TGCGCCAGCAGCTGGGACACCTCCTACGAGCAGTACTTC. The chain links TRBV5-1 to TRBJ2-7; TRBD1 might be the D (6 bases). Deletions cut 3 bases from V and 0 bases from J, with 7 bases between. CDR1 is SGHRS and CDR2 is YFSETQ in the germline V gene. CDR3 size: 13 residues.

The genes are TRBV20-1 and TRBJ2-1, with 11 bases aligning to TRBD2. In germline, CDR1 is DFQATT, CDR2 SNEGSKA (reference sequence). This CDR3 has 15 amino acids. V lost 3 bases, J lost 10 bases, and 11 bases stayed unmatched. CDR3 residues: CSASPLTSGIYEQFF. For the CDR3, the DNA is TGCAGTGCTAGCCCTTTGACTAGCGGGATATACGAGCAGTTCTTC.

J is TRBJ1-5 and V is TRBV2; tentative D call: TRBD1 (5 bases). The germline gives CDR1 SNHLY, CDR2 FYNNEI. With 6 bases removed from V and 1 base from J, the gap between germline ends came to 13 bases. The CDR3 is 15 residues long. The CDR3 spells CASSTYGASNQPQHF. The CDR3, as DNA: TGTGCCAGCAGCACCTATGGGGCGAGCAATCAGCCCCAGCATTTT.

The table lists this clonotype with a few counts. The rearrangement joins TRBV7-8 to TRBJ2-3; perhaps TRBD1 as D (5 bases). The V end lost 5 bases, the J end lost 2 bases, and 23 bases lay between the germline ends. The germline V gene has CDR1 SGHVS and CDR2 FQNEAQ. The CDR3 has 18 amino acids. In DNA form, the CDR3 reads TGTGCCAGCAGCACCCAGCTAGGGGCCAAGAAGGTCACAGATACGCAGTATTTT. Translated: CASSTQLGAKKVTDTQYF.

The chain couples TRBV28 to TRBJ2-7, with 7 positions matching TRBD1. This CDR3 spans 15 amino acids. J lost 0 bases, V lost 5 bases, and 7 bases had no gene match. Germline V gene data show CDR1 as MDHEN and CDR2 as SYDVKM. For the CDR3, the DNA is TGTGCCAGCAGTCCGCCGGACAGGAACTCCTACGAGCAGTACTTC. It is translated as CASSPPDRNSYEQYF.

The chain joins TRBV25-1 to TRBJ1-5; the D is unclear. CDR1 and CDR2 from the germline V gene are MGHDK and SYGVNS. Trimming stripped 2 bases from V and 4 bases from J, with 9 bases between. The CDR3 sequence is 14 residues long. The CDR3 sequence is CASSEEKWNQPQHF. As DNA, the CDR3 is TGTGCCAGCAGTGAAGAAAAGTGGAATCAGCCCCAGCATTTT.

This clonotype was seen only a few times. The genes are TRBV7-2 and TRBJ2-1; TRBD2 matches 16 bases. J gave up 1 base and V 8 bases, and 20 bases lay outside the gene matches. The CDR3 covers 22 residues. The V gene's germline CDR1 is SGHTA and CDR2 FQGNSA. CDR3 in DNA: TGTGCCAGCTGTTTCGGGACTAGCGGGGGGGCCAATCGGTTCGTATCCTACAATGAGCAGTTCTTC. Amino acids: CASCFGTSGGANRFVSYNEQFF.

The J gene is TRBJ2-2, the V gene TRBV20-1; a weak D match, TRBD1 (5 bases). Trimming pared 2 bases from V and 4 bases from J, leaving 11 bases between. The CDR3 extends over 14 amino acids. CDR1 DFQATT and CDR2 SNEGSKA come from the germline V gene (reference sequence). The CDR3 nucleotides read TGCAGTGCTAGATTGGACACAATCACCGGGGAGCTGTTTTTT. This encodes CSARLDTITGELFF.

This clonotype was counted ten times or more. The chain uses TRBV12-3 or TRBV12-4 and TRBJ2-7; D tentatively fits TRBD1 or TRBD2 (5 bases each). The V end lost 6 bases, the J end lost 6 bases, and 12 bases lay between the germline ends. The CDR3 has 12 residues. CDR3 sequence reads: CASSPRGVEQYF. CDR3 coding DNA: TGTGCCAGCAGCCCTCGAGGGGTCGAGCAGTACTTC.